In its sample, the clone carrying this T cell receptor beta chain was seen many times. This entry comes from a study of blood T cells in healthy people across ages. A second PCR of roughly 6 to 12 cycles used a sample-barcoded 5' primer and a J-beta primer mix. Via MiXCR, TCRdb re-called the 5' RACE reads, giving one row per CDR3 protein. The sample lists 730,000 or so distinct CDR3 sequences, roughly 44% occurring once. In germline, CDR1 is LGHNA, CDR2 YNFKEQ. The CDR3 is made up of 15 amino acids. Trimming cost V 0 bases and J 6 bases; bases outside gene matches: 6. This receptor was obtained from a woman aged 60-70 years in good health. Sequences were obtained from blood. J is TRBJ2-3 and V is TRBV4-2, with 7 bases aligning to TRBD2. The CDR3 protein is CASSQELASRDTQYF. In DNA, the CDR3 is TGTGCCAGCAGCCAAGAACTAGCGAGTAGGGATACGCAGTATTTT.